The clone carrying this T cell receptor beta chain was recorded a few times. Its antigen is undetermined. Amplified TCR beta CDR3 regions derived from RNA transcripts. TCR CDR3 regions were first amplified by RT-PCR with HTBI primers. From the multiplex PCR reads, TCRdb called clonotypes with MiXCR, one entry per CDR3 protein. Here the sample spans 550,000 to 850,000 distinct CDR3 sequences, about 17% being singletons. The CDR3 has 12 residues. Between the trimmed V and J ends, which lost 3 bases and 6 bases, there was a span of 8 bases. CDR1 is SQVTM, CDR2 ANQGSEA, per germline. This record comes from a study of T cells in Graves' hyperthyroidism and ophthalmopathy. General study points: From stable hyperthyroidism, ophthalmopathy was set apart by a 13 V-J model.

Patients having uncontrolled infection, another autoimmune disease, pregnancy or lactation were not included. Sample collection date corresponds to first hyperthyroidism diagnosis, prior to any ophthalmopathy symptoms. The PBMCs were sourced from fresh peripheral blood (around 9.3 ml). This receptor was identified in a woman aged 45 to 65 with Graves' hyperthyroidism that later progressed to Graves' ophthalmopathy. This chain uses TRBV29-1 with TRBJ2-2; D remains ambiguous. The source material was blood. Here the CDR3 reads CSVDPGSGELFF. The CDR3 nucleotides are TGCAGCGTTGATCCCGGGTCCGGGGAGCTGTTTTTT.